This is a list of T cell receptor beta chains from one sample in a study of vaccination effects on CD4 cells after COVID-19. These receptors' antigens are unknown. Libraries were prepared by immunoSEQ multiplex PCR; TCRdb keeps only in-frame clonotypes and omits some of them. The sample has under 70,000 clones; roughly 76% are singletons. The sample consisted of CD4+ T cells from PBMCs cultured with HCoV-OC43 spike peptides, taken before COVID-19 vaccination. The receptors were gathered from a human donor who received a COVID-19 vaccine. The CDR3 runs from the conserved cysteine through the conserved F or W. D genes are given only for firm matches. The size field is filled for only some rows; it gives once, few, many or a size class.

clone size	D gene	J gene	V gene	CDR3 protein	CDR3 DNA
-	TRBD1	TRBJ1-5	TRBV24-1	CATAGQGFDQPQHF	TGTGCCACCGCCGGACAGGGGTTCGATCAGCCCCAGCATTTT
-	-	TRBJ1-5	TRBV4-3	CASSQTRDQPQHF	TGCGCCAGCAGCCAGACTCGAGATCAGCCCCAGCATTTT
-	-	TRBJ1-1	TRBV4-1	CASSQAPRVNTEAFF	TGCGCCAGCAGCCAGGCCCCGAGGGTTAACACTGAAGCTTTCTTT
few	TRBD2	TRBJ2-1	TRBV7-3	CASSLTGSGGANEQFF	TGTGCCAGCAGCTTAACGGGTTCGGGGGGGGCGAATGAGCAGTTCTTC
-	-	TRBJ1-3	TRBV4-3	CASSLGRSSGNTIYF	TGCGCCAGCAGCCTGGGGAGAAGCTCTGGAAACACCATATATTTT
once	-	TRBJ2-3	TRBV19	CASQAAPGTDTQYF	TGTGCCAGTCAGGCAGCCCCGGGCACAGATACGCAGTATTTT
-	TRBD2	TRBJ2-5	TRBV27	CASSLAGVWETQYF	TGTGCCAGCAGTTTAGCGGGGGTTTGGGAGACCCAGTACTTC
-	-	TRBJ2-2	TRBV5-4	CASSLSGGLNTGELFF	TGTGCCAGCAGCTTGAGTGGCGGACTGAACACCGGGGAGCTGTTTTTT
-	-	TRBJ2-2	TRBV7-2	CASSLISMRVEGGELFF	TGTGCCAGCAGCTTAATTAGTATGCGGGTGGAGGGCGGGGAGCTGTTTTTT
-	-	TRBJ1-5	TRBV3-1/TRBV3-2	CASSQGPQPQHF	TGTGCCAGCAGCCAAGGTCCTCAGCCCCAGCATTTT
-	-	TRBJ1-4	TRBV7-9	CASSLVQGANEKLFF	TGTGCCAGCAGCTTAGTCCAGGGTGCTAATGAAAAACTGTTTTTT
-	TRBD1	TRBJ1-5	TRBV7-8	CASSPRRLTGSSNQPQHF	TGTGCCAGCAGCCCCCGCCGATTGACAGGGTCTAGCAATCAGCCCCAGCATTTT
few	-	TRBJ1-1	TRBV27	CASSLSRSWNTEAFF	TGTGCCAGCAGTTTAAGTCGCTCCTGGAACACTGAAGCTTTCTTT
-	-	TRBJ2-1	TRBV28	CASRDQGLTSYNEQFF	TGTGCCAGCAGAGACCAGGGCTTGACCTCTTACAATGAGCAGTTCTTC
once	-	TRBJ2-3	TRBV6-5	CASQLDFPTDTQYF	TGTGCCAGCCAGCTAGACTTCCCCACAGATACGCAGTATTTT
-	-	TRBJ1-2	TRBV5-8	CASRTAGAHGYTF	TGTGCCAGCAGAACCGCGGGGGCTCATGGCTACACCTTC